This T cell receptor (beta chain) stems from a study of blood T cell repertoires in COVID-19. For the study at large: Specimens from acute and convalescent COVID-19 originated in the United States, Italy and Spain. Nucleic acid was either cDNA or gDNA, and it came from T cells, B-cell-depleted T cells, or PBMCs.

Original processing notes: How many nucleated cells were present was estimated from reference gene primer amplification. Some clones are missing from TCRdb's copy, which holds only in-frame ones; the method was immunoSEQ multiplex PCR. V, J and clone size were drawn from that table, and D and trimming were deduced from the DNA. The table has 150,000 to 200,000 clones, around 83% seen once. The study drew participants aged about 18 to 89 years from about two dozen US areas. CDR1 and CDR2 from the germline V gene are LNHDA and SQIVND (reference sequence). V shed 6 bases and J 5 bases; nucleotides not matched to a gene: 6. CDR3 length equals 14 residues.

The gene calls are TRBV19 and TRBJ2-7; 11 bases map to TRBD2. This receptor was identified in a woman aged 45-65 years in a cohort exposed to, infected with or recovered from COVID-19 (not recorded which). The sample comprised PBMCs or T cells enriched from blood (not recorded which). This chain's CDR3 is CASRPSGRIHEQYF. CDR3 bases: TGTGCCAGTAGACCTAGCGGGAGGATCCACGAGCAGTACTTC.